The 24 T cell receptor beta chains in this list originate from one sample, sequenced in a study of Graves' ophthalmopathy and Graves' hyperthyroidism. From RNA, the CDR3 regions of TCR beta chains were amplified and sequenced. First-round RT-PCR with HTBI primers preceded a second-round multiplex PCR. Using its own MiXCR run on the multiplex PCR reads, TCRdb lists one record per CDR3 protein. The sample has approximately 460,000 distinct CDR3 sequences, about an eighth seen once. The sequencing sample was made of blood. These receptors came from a woman younger than 45 with Graves' ophthalmopathy.

This clonotype was detected many times. This chain joins TRBV12-3 or TRBV12-4 and TRBJ2-5, with 8 bases matching TRBD2. The J segment lost 5 bases and the V segment lost 6 bases, leaving 8 bases of the junction unmatched. The CDR3 totals 14 residues. CDR3 sequence reads: CASSQGLGRETQYF. In nucleotides, the CDR3 is TGTGCCAGCAGCCAGGGACTAGGGAGGGAGACCCAGTACTTC.

This clonotype was detected ten times or more. The rearrangement joins TRBV5-1 to TRBJ2-7, with a weak D call TRBD2 (6 bases). Germline CDR1 SGHRS, CDR2 YFSETQ. CDR3 length: 15 amino acids. V was shortened by 2 bases and J by 4 bases, with 16 bases between the two germline ends. The DNA of the CDR3 is TGCGCCAGCAGCTTTAGATCCGGGGGAGGTTACGAGCAGTACTTC. Translating it yields CASSFRSGGGYEQYF.

This clonotype showed up many times. The rearrangement joins TRBV10-3 to TRBJ1-6; 8 nucleotides line up with TRBD1. Germline V gene lookup returns CDR1 ENHRY and CDR2 SYGVKD. The J segment lost 7 bases and the V segment lost 7 bases, leaving 6 bases of the junction unmatched. The CDR3 totals 14 residues. The DNA for the CDR3 is TGTGCCATCACCCAGGACAGGGACAATTCACCCCTCCACTTT. It codes for CAITQDRDNSPLHF.

This clonotype appeared many times. The chain employs TRBV6-1 and TRBJ2-7; maybe TRBD2 (7 bases). The CDR3 extends over 13 amino acids. Germline CDR1 and CDR2: MNHNS and SASEGT. V was clipped by 2 bases and J by 7 bases, with 12 bases between them. CDR3 loop: CASSERRGGEQYF. CDR3 DNA sequence: TGTGCCAGCAGTGAACGAAGGGGGGGAGAGCAGTACTTC.

This clonotype was observed many times. The DNA of the CDR3 is TGTGCCAGCAGCCAAGAATCCAGCGGGAGGTCCGGGGAGCTGTTTTTT. Translation gives CASSQESSGRSGELFF. J is TRBJ2-2 and V is TRBV3-1; 9 bases match TRBD2. Germline V gives CDR1 LGHDT, CDR2 YNNKEL (reference sequence). V trimming: 0 bases; J trimming: 6 bases; junction bases outside the gene matches: 5. The CDR3 runs to 16 residues.

With regard to this clonotype: Mismatch with germline at one junction end may stem from a read error. The chain joins TRBV24-1 to TRBJ2-5; TRBD2 is a possible D gene (5 bases). Germline V CDR1 and CDR2: KGHDR, SFDVKD. The CDR3 extends over 16 amino acids. CDR3: CATSDLEVKDSETQCF. The CDR3 DNA follows: TGTGCCACCAGTGATCTGGAGGTTAAGGATTCGGAGACCCAGTGCTTC.

This clonotype was counted at least ten times. V gene TRBV19 combines with J gene TRBJ1-5; D unresolved. V lost 5 bases to trimming and J lost 0 bases, with 11 bases between them. CDR1 LNHDA and CDR2 SQIVND come from the germline V gene (reference sequence). This CDR3 contains 15 residues. The CDR3 bases are TGTGCCAGTAGTTGGGCAGTGTATAGCAATCAGCCCCAGCATTTT. It is translated as CASSWAVYSNQPQHF.

This clonotype was counted many times. The rearrangement uses TRBV28 and TRBJ1-5; possible D gene TRBD1, 5 bases. This CDR3 comprises 17 residues. The germline V and J ends were trimmed by 8 bases and 11 bases, with 31 bases remaining between them. Germline CDR1 is MDHEN and CDR2 is SYDVKM. Here the CDR3 DNA reads TGTGCCAGCGTTAGCGGGAAGGGGAGGCTAGGGGCTTATGCCCAGCATTTT. Translation: CASVSGKGRLGAYAQHF. The full variable domain, in which reference TRBV28 and TRBJ1-5 provide the parts outside the CDR3, is DVKVTQSSRYLVKRTGEKVFLECVQDMDHENMFWYRQDPGLGLRLIYFSYDVKMKEKGDIPEGYSVSREKKERFSLILESASTNQTSMYLCASVSGKGRLGAYAQHFGDGTRLSIL.

This clonotype was seen ten or more times. The genes are TRBV27 and TRBJ1-5; 9 nucleotides align to TRBD1. This CDR3 is 15 amino acids long. Germline values: CDR1 MNHEY, CDR2 SMNVEV (reference sequence). J lost 5 bases, V lost 2 bases, and 4 bases had no gene match. CDR3 coding DNA: TGTGCCAGCAGTTTACTTGGGACAGGGCATCAGCCCCAGCATTTT. Residues: CASSLLGTGHQPQHF.

This clonotype was recorded at least ten times. J is TRBJ1-1 and V is TRBV28; 7 bases are shared with TRBD1. Germline CDR1 reads MDHEN; CDR2 reads SYDVKM. The CDR3 runs to 14 residues. The J segment lost 1 base and the V segment lost 6 bases, leaving 5 bases of the junction unmatched. For the CDR3, the DNA is TGTGCCAGCAGATGGGGACAGACGAACACTGAAGCTTTCTTT. Its protein product is CASRWGQTNTEAFF.

The V call is TRBV5-1, the J call TRBJ2-7; tentative D call: TRBD2 (5 bases). Between the trimmed V and J ends, which lost 0 bases and 5 bases, there was a span of 9 bases. Per the germline V gene, CDR1 is SGHRS and CDR2 is YFSETQ. The CDR3 totals 13 residues. CDR3 in amino acids: CASSLVGNDEQYF. For the CDR3, the DNA is TGCGCCAGCAGCTTGGTCGGGAACGACGAGCAGTACTTC.

In this sample, this clonotype turned up many times. The chain recombines TRBV12-3 or TRBV12-4 with TRBJ2-2, with no clear D. This CDR3 spans 16 amino acids. V lost 1 base to trimming and J lost 2 bases, with 11 bases between them. As DNA, the CDR3 is TGTGCCAGCAGTTTAGGCCGCGGAACCAACACCGGGGAGCTGTTTTTT. Translating it yields CASSLGRGTNTGELFF.

This clonotype was recorded at least ten times. The V call is TRBV20-1, the J call TRBJ2-7; no clear D. CDR3 length: 12 amino acids. The germline CDR1 and CDR2 sequences are DFQATT and SNEGSKA (reference sequence). Trimming left V 3 bases short and J 1 base short, with 7 bases between. CDR3 in amino acids: CSASGPSYEQYF. The CDR3 DNA is TGCAGTGCTAGCGGGCCTTCCTACGAGCAGTACTTC.

This clonotype showed up many times. This chain links TRBV24-1 with TRBJ2-5, with D perhaps matching TRBD2 (5 bases). Germline V gene lookup returns CDR1 KGHDR and CDR2 SFDVKD. Trimming took off 5 bases at V and 2 bases at J, with 8 bases between the two ends. The CDR3 is 13 residues long. This chain's CDR3 is CATSGPGQETQYF. The CDR3 region has the DNA TGTGCCACCAGTGGACCGGGACAAGAGACCCAGTACTTC.

In this sample, this clonotype turned up many times. This rearrangement joins TRBV19 to TRBJ2-2, with a tentative D call TRBD2 (5 bases). The germline CDR1 and CDR2 sequences are LNHDA and SQIVND (reference sequence). This CDR3 comprises 15 residues. Trimming pared 7 bases from V and 3 bases from J, leaving 15 bases between. The CDR3 spells CASNPLDYDTGELFF. CDR3 nucleotides: TGTGCCAGTAACCCGCTTGACTACGACACCGGGGAGCTGTTTTTT. The entire variable domain, with the rest obtained from reference TRBV19 and TRBJ2-2, is as follows: DGGITQSPKYLFRKEGQNVTLSCEQNLNHDAMYWYRQDPGQGLRLIYYSQIVNDFQKGDIAEGYSVSREKKESFPLTVTSAQKNPTAFYLCASNPLDYDTGELFFGEGSRLTVL.

This clonotype was observed at least ten times. The chain joins TRBV27 to TRBJ1-1; D not certain. The CDR3 totals 15 residues. Germline-derived CDR1 and CDR2 are MNHEY and SMNVEV (reference sequence). V was pared by 3 bases and J by 0 bases, with 11 bases between. Written as DNA, the CDR3 is TGTGCCAGCAGTTTTAGGTCCGGGGTGAACACTGAAGCTTTCTTT. Protein sequence: CASSFRSGVNTEAFF.

This clonotype came up many times. The CDR3 region has the DNA TGTGCCACCAGTGACCCAAGACAGGGTGGAGGCTACACCTTC. This translates into CATSDPRQGGGYTF. The V call is TRBV24-1, the J call TRBJ1-2, with 7 positions matching TRBD1. Germline loops: CDR1 KGHDR, CDR2 SFDVKD. The CDR3 totals 14 residues. The ends lost 4 bases at V and 8 bases at J; junction bases unmatched: 9.

The V call is TRBV18, the J call TRBJ2-2; D might be TRBD2 (5 bases). The germline V and J ends were trimmed by 4 bases and 5 bases, with 11 bases remaining between them. The CDR3 totals 14 residues. Germline assignment: CDR1 KGHSH and CDR2 LQKENI. The CDR3: CASSRDYSTGELFF. DNA for the CDR3: TGTGCCAGCTCACGAGACTACTCTACCGGGGAGCTGTTTTTT.

This clonotype was picked up a small number of times. A much larger clonotype is one base distant, so this may be a read error. The J gene is TRBJ1-2, the V gene TRBV12-3 or TRBV12-4, with a weak D call TRBD1 (6 bases). V dropped 0 bases and J dropped 2 bases, with 13 bases sitting between them. This CDR3 region has 16 residues. The CDR3 DNA reads TGTGCCAGCAGTTTAGCGAGGGGGGGATCCAACTATGGCTACACCTTC. Translation: CASSLARGGSNYGYTF.

This clonotype has at least ten counts. The J gene is TRBJ2-7, the V gene TRBV11-2; D is possibly TRBD2 (6 bases). CDR3 size: 14 residues. V was pared by 4 bases and J by 4 bases, with 14 bases between. Germline V gene sequence: CDR1 SGHAT, CDR2 FQNNGV. This CDR3 is CASSSWGEQYEQYF. The DNA for the CDR3 is TGTGCCAGCAGCTCGTGGGGGGAACAGTACGAGCAGTACTTC.

This clonotype was detected ten times or more. The CDR3 region is CASSLADRGFGYTF. The CDR3 DNA is TGTGCCAGCAGTTTAGCGGACAGGGGGTTTGGCTACACCTTC. The rearrangement joins TRBV28 to TRBJ1-2; TRBD1 matches 10 bases. V was pared by 2 bases and J by 7 bases, with 4 bases of the junction left unmatched. The CDR3 length is 14 residues. Looked up from germline, CDR1 is MDHEN and CDR2 is SYDVKM.

This clonotype was seen repeatedly, ten times or more. The V gene is TRBV27, the J gene TRBJ1-1; D perhaps matches TRBD1 (5 bases). The ends were cut back, 3 bases at V and 5 bases at J, with 10 bases in the middle. The CDR3 runs 13 residues. From germline, CDR1 is MNHEY and CDR2 SMNVEV (reference sequence). The chain's CDR3 is CASSFRGMTEAFF. The CDR3 DNA is TGTGCCAGCAGTTTTCGGGGGATGACTGAAGCTTTCTTT.

In this sample, this clonotype turned up many times. The V call is TRBV12-3 or TRBV12-4, the J call TRBJ2-7; a possible D gene is TRBD2 (5 bases). The length of the CDR3 is 15 residues. Trimming left V 6 bases short and J 0 bases short, with 15 bases between. The CDR3 is CASSPGVRVSYEQYF. For the CDR3, the DNA is TGTGCCAGCAGCCCGGGCGTGCGGGTCTCCTACGAGCAGTACTTC.

This clonotype was counted ten times or more. A junction end diverges from the germline sequence, so it may reflect a read error. The V gene is TRBV11-1, the J gene TRBJ2-5; TRBD1 matches 9 bases. CDR3 length: 16 amino acids. Germline lookup yields CDR1 SGHAT and CDR2 FQDESV (reference sequence). CDR3 DNA: TGTGCCAGCAGCTCGGAAACCGGGACAGGGCAAGGGACCCAGTACTTC. This sequence encodes CASSSETGTGQGTQYF.